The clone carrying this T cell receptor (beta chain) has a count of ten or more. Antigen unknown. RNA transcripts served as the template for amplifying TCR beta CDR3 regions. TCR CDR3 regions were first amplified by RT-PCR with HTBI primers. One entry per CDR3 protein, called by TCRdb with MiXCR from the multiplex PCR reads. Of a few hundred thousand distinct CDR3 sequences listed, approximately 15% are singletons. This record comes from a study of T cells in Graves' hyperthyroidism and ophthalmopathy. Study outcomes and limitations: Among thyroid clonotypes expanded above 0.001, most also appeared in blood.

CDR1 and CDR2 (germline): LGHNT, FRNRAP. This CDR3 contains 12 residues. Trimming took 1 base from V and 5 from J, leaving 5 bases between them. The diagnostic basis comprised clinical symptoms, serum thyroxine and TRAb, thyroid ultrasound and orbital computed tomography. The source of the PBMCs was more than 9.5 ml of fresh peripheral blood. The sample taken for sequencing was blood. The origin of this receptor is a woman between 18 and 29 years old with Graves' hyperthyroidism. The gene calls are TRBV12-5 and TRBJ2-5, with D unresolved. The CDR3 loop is CASGLGLETQYF. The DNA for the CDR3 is TGTGCTAGTGGTTTGGGATTGGAGACCCAGTACTTC.